This passage covers 26 T cell receptor beta chains from one sample sequenced in a study of blood T cell repertoires in COVID-19. Some clones are missing from TCRdb's copy, which holds only in-frame ones; the method was immunoSEQ multiplex PCR. The data hold some 130,000 clones, with approximately 84% observed a single time. Sequencing used peripheral blood. The receptors originated from a woman older than 75 with acute or convalescent COVID-19.

The gene calls are TRBV5-1 and TRBJ2-7, with 10 bases fitting TRBD2. Trimming took 0 bases from V and 4 from J; bases not matched to a gene: 7. Germline-derived CDR1 and CDR2 are SGHRS and YFSETQ. CDR3 length equals 16 residues. Here the CDR3 DNA reads TGCGCCAGCAGCTTGGGTCCTAGCGGGAGATTTTACGAGCAGTACTTC. Its protein product is CASSLGPSGRFYEQYF.

This chain joins TRBV3-1 (or the pseudogene TRBV3-2) and TRBJ1-2, with 8 bases lining up with TRBD1. V lost 3 bases and J lost 4; bases outside the gene matches: 4. CDR3 size: 14 residues. Germline V gene lookup returns CDR1 LGHDT and CDR2 YNNKEL (reference sequence). Here the CDR3 DNA reads TGTGCCAGCAGCCACATAGGACAGGGCTATGGCTACACCTTC. This gives the protein CASSHIGQGYGYTF.

This clone was seen only once. The chain uses TRBV7-9 and TRBJ2-1, with 9 bases identical to TRBD2. The CDR3 extends over 17 amino acids. V shed 5 bases, J shed 8 bases, and the junction held 16 bases outside the gene matches. Germline V gene lookup returns CDR1 SEHNR and CDR2 FQNEAQ (reference sequence). The DNA of the CDR3 is TGTGCCAGCAGCCGCCCTTGGGCGGGAGGGCCCGGGGATGAGCAGTTCTTC. Translation: CASSRPWAGGPGDEQFF.

J is TRBJ2-1 and V is TRBV7-6; TRBD2 aligns across 8 bases. CDR1 is SGHVS and CDR2 is FNYEAQ in the germline V gene. J gave up 8 bases and V 5 bases, and 5 bases lay outside the gene matches. CDR3 size: 13 residues. The CDR3 DNA is TGTGCCAGCAGCCCCCGGACTAGCTATGAGCAGTTCTTC. This encodes CASSPRTSYEQFF.

J is TRBJ1-2 and V is TRBV27; D remains ambiguous. This CDR3 has 13 amino acids. Between the trimmed V and J ends, which lost 3 bases and 4 bases, there was a span of 9 bases. The germline V gene encodes CDR1 MNHEY and CDR2 SMNVEV (reference sequence). The CDR3 sequence is CASSFRASYGYTF. The DNA of the CDR3 is TGTGCCAGCAGTTTTCGTGCCAGCTATGGCTACACCTTC.

The rearrangement joins TRBV27 to TRBJ2-1, with 9 bases that match TRBD2. The junction had 5 bases not matched to a gene; V was cut back by 2 bases and J by 0 bases. This CDR3 spans 17 amino acids. From germline, CDR1 is MNHEY and CDR2 SMNVEV (reference sequence). In DNA, the CDR3 is TGTGCCAGCAGTTTAAGACTAGCGGCCAGCTCCTACAATGAGCAGTTCTTC. Encoded protein: CASSLRLAASSYNEQFF.

This chain uses TRBV13 with TRBJ2-7; tentatively, D is TRBD2 (5 bases). The CDR3 is 14 amino acids. Germline loops: CDR1 PRHDT, CDR2 FYEKMQ (reference sequence). Deletions cut 2 bases from V and 2 bases from J, with 10 bases between. Written as DNA, the CDR3 is TGTGCCAGCAGCTTACCGGGGAAGGCCTACGAGCAGTACTTC. Translated, it gives CASSLPGKAYEQYF.

The chain recombines TRBV7-2 with TRBJ1-4; 7 nucleotides align to TRBD1. V lost 2 bases, J lost 8 bases, and 14 bases stayed unmatched. Germline CDR1 is SGHTA and CDR2 is FQGNSA. There are 17 residues in the CDR3. The CDR3 sequence: CASSLMFLKGAEEKLFF. Here the CDR3 DNA reads TGTGCCAGCAGCTTAATGTTTCTAAAGGGGGCGGAAGAAAAACTGTTTTTT.

V is TRBV20-1 and J is TRBJ1-3, with no clear D. Germline CDR1 reads DFQATT; CDR2 reads SNEGSKA (reference sequence). The ends were cut back, 1 base at V and 10 bases at J, with 8 bases in the middle. The CDR3 length is 11 residues. CDR3: CSARAVETIYF. The CDR3 DNA is TGCAGTGCTAGAGCCGTAGAGACCATATATTTT.

The J gene is TRBJ2-1, the V gene TRBV2, with D tentatively TRBD2 (7 bases). The CDR3 runs 13 residues. Per the germline V gene, CDR1 is SNHLY and CDR2 is FYNNEI. V was cut by 8 bases and J by 4 bases, with 12 bases left in between. In nucleotides, the CDR3 is TGTGCCAGCTTAAGGGGGGGGTACAATGAGCAGTTCTTC. This translates into CASLRGGYNEQFF.

V is TRBV14 and J is TRBJ2-7; maybe TRBD1 (7 bases). The CDR3 extends over 16 amino acids. Between the trimmed V and J ends, which lost 0 bases and 4 bases, there was a span of 16 bases. Germline lookup yields CDR1 SGHDN and CDR2 FVKESK. In nucleotides, the CDR3 is TGTGCCAGCAGCCAAGATCCAGGGGGACTTCTTTACGAGCAGTACTTC. Its translation is CASSQDPGGLLYEQYF.

This chain joins TRBV2 and TRBJ1-6; 9 positions match TRBD1. The J segment lost 8 bases and the V segment lost 8 bases, leaving 7 bases of the junction unmatched. Germline CDR1 reads SNHLY; CDR2 reads FYNNEI. This CDR3 has 14 residues. The CDR3 sequence is CASSGTGIDSPLHF. The CDR3 nucleotides are TGTGCCAGCTCGGGGACAGGGATCGATTCACCCCTCCACTTT.

The CDR3 DNA follows: TGTGCCTGGAGGCCCCGGGACATACGGGGCTACACCTTC. It yields the protein CAWRPRDIRGYTF. This chain uses TRBV30 with TRBJ1-2; perhaps TRBD1 as D (6 bases). Trimming stripped 3 bases from V and 8 bases from J, with 16 bases between. The CDR3 length is 13 residues. Germline V gene lookup returns CDR1 GTSNPN and CDR2 SVGIG (reference sequence).

This clone showed up just once. The chain couples TRBV12-5 to TRBJ2-1; TRBD1 matches at 8 bases. Germline V lookup: CDR1 LGHNT, CDR2 FRNRAP. The length of the CDR3 is 14 residues. V shed 5 bases, J shed 8 bases, and the junction held 8 bases outside the gene matches. Here the CDR3 DNA reads TGTGCTAGTGGTGGGATCCCAGGGGGCCATGAGCAGTTCTTC. Protein: CASGGIPGGHEQFF.

The rearrangement joins TRBV19 to TRBJ2-7; D is unclear. Per the germline V gene, CDR1 is LNHDA and CDR2 is SQIVND (reference sequence). The V gene lost 3 bases and the J gene lost 4 bases, with 10 bases spanning the gap. The length of the CDR3 is 13 residues. Here the CDR3 reads CASSMRSGYEQYF. DNA for the CDR3: TGTGCCAGTAGTATGAGGTCCGGATACGAGCAGTACTTC.

This rearrangement joins TRBV30 to TRBJ2-3, with 7 bases matching TRBD1. Losses at the gene ends were 1 base for V and 3 bases for J; bases not matched to a gene: 10. Germline CDR1 GTSNPN, CDR2 SVGIG (reference sequence). The CDR3 is 16 amino acids. CDR3 DNA sequence: TGTGCCTGGAGTGCCCCGAACAGGGGAAAAACAGATACGCAGTATTTT. It codes for CAWSAPNRGKTDTQYF.

This clone is a singleton in its sample. The V call is TRBV7-8, the J call TRBJ1-6; D ambiguous. The CDR3 length is 14 residues. Looked up from germline, CDR1 is SGHVS and CDR2 is FQNEAQ. Trimming stripped 5 bases from V and 9 bases from J, with 14 bases between. The DNA of the CDR3 is TGTGCCAGCAGCATGCGGTTGGATGGTTCACCCCTCCACTTT. Translation gives CASSMRLDGSPLHF.

CDR3: CASSPLAGSYNEQFF. The CDR3 region has the DNA TGTGCCAGCAGCCCGCTAGCGGGCTCCTACAATGAGCAGTTCTTC. The genes are TRBV7-2 and TRBJ2-1; 8 nucleotides align to TRBD2. Germline assignment: CDR1 SGHTA and CDR2 FQGNSA. The CDR3 is 15 amino acids. The trim removed 5 bases at V and 0 bases at J, leaving 3 bases unmatched.

The gene calls are TRBV29-1 and TRBJ2-5; TRBD2 aligns across 8 bases. CDR3 length equals 15 residues. The germline V gene has CDR1 SQVTM and CDR2 ANQGSEA. V shed 5 bases and J 2 bases; nucleotides not matched to a gene: 10. The chain's CDR3 is CSVQRSGGGQETQYF. The CDR3 DNA follows: TGCAGCGTTCAAAGGAGCGGGGGAGGACAAGAGACCCAGTACTTC.

The CDR3 region has the DNA TGTGCCAGCAGCTTCTTAATTCCCACAGATACGCAGTATTTT. This gives the protein CASSFLIPTDTQYF. This chain uses TRBV7-9 with TRBJ2-3; no firm D call. V lost 3 bases to trimming and J lost 2 bases, with 9 bases between them. CDR3 length equals 14 residues. In germline, CDR1 is SEHNR, CDR2 FQNEAQ (reference sequence).

The chain employs TRBV30 and TRBJ1-2; 7 bases are shared with TRBD1. The CDR3 sequence is 15 residues long. Germline V gene sequence: CDR1 GTSNPN, CDR2 SVGIG (reference sequence). J gave up 0 bases and V 4 bases, and 8 bases lay outside the gene matches. The CDR3 nucleotides read TGTGCCTGGACTTACAGGGGATCGGCTAACTATGGCTACACCTTC. Translated: CAWTYRGSANYGYTF.

The chain employs TRBV10-3 and TRBJ1-5; D unclear. This CDR3 spans 13 amino acids. Germline CDR1 is ENHRY and CDR2 is SYGVKD. V was pared by 4 bases and J by 7 bases, with 11 bases between. CDR3 residues: CAISAGERQPQHF. CDR3 nucleotides: TGTGCCATCAGTGCCGGGGAAAGGCAGCCCCAGCATTTT.

The V gene is TRBV5-1, the J gene TRBJ1-4; 7 nucleotides line up with TRBD1. After removal of 0 bases from V and 7 bases from J, the junction contained 6 bases not matched to a gene. Germline V gives CDR1 SGHRS, CDR2 YFSETQ. The CDR3 runs 15 residues. CDR3 residues: CASSLGTGTVEKLFF. CDR3 DNA: TGCGCCAGCAGCTTGGGCACCGGGACAGTTGAAAAACTGTTTTTT.

The chain couples TRBV6-9 to TRBJ2-7; TRBD2 aligns across 8 bases. The V gene's germline CDR1 is MNHGY and CDR2 SVAAGI. Trimming cost V 0 bases and J 1 base; bases outside gene matches: 5. This CDR3 is built from 16 residues. The CDR3 loop is CASSYSREGRSYEQYF. In DNA, the CDR3 is TGTGCCAGCAGTTATTCTCGGGAGGGCCGATCCTACGAGCAGTACTTC.

CDR3: CASSPPRVSGSPLHF. The CDR3 DNA sequence: TGTGCCAGCAGTCCGCCCAGGGTGTCGGGTTCACCCCTCCACTTT. The rearrangement links TRBV6-5 to TRBJ1-6, with D possibly matching TRBD1 (5 bases). The V gene's germline CDR1 is MNHEY and CDR2 SVGAGI. CDR3 size: 15 residues. The ends were cut back, 5 bases at V and 9 bases at J, with 17 bases in the middle.

DNA for the CDR3: TGTGCCAGCAGCTTAGCGGGCGGGAGTACCAGCGGGGCAGATACGCAGTATTTT. This sequence encodes CASSLAGGSTSGADTQYF. The genes are TRBV7-8 and TRBJ2-3, with TRBD2 identical over 7 bases. Losses at the gene ends were 0 bases for V and 4 bases for J; bases not matched to a gene: 13. The CDR3 consists of 18 residues. Per germline, CDR1 SGHVS and CDR2 FQNEAQ. Drawing the rest from reference TRBV7-8 and TRBJ2-3, the complete variable domain is GAGVSQSPRYKVAKRGQDVALRCDPISGHVSLFWYQQALGQGPEFLTYFQNEAQLDKSGLPSDRFFAERPEGSVSTLKIQRTQQEDSAVYLCASSLAGGSTSGADTQYFGPGTRLTVL.